These T cell receptor beta chains were read from a single sample in a study of blood T cell repertoires in COVID-19. The protocol was immunoSEQ multiplex PCR, while the TCRdb copy is restricted to in-frame clones and leaves out a portion. This table has roughly 160,000 clones, about four fifths appearing once. Sequences were obtained from peripheral blood. These receptors originate from a woman in her 70s who had recovered from COVID-19. Each CDR3 is given with its conserved first and last residue. Fields, in order: D gene, V gene, J gene, clone size, CDR3 protein, CDR3 DNA. D genes are given only for firm matches. Where a row states a size, it is once, few, many or the class of an expanded clone; other rows omit it.

>NA|TRBV5-8|TRBJ2-3|NA
CASSPGSSGTDTQYF
TGTGCCAGCAGCCCCGGGTCTAGCGGCACAGATACGCAGTATTTT
>TRBD1|TRBV18|TRBJ1-2|NA
CASSRGTGGDYGYTF
TGTGCCAGCTCACGCGGGACAGGGGGAGACTATGGCTACACCTTC
>NA|TRBV4-3|TRBJ1-1|once
CASSQEPPGVGTEAFF
TGCGCCAGCAGCCAAGAGCCCCCGGGGGTGGGCACTGAAGCTTTCTTT
>TRBD2|TRBV7-9|TRBJ2-1|NA
CASSRGVF
TGTGCCAGCAGCCGGGGGGTCTTC
>TRBD2|TRBV10-3|TRBJ2-5|NA
CAISLAGGPEETQYF
TGTGCCATCAGTCTAGCGGGAGGGCCTGAGGAGACCCAGTACTTC
>TRBD1|TRBV9|TRBJ1-1|NA
CASSETGIQNTEAFF
TGTGCCAGCAGCGAGACAGGGATACAGAACACTGAAGCTTTCTTT
>TRBD1|TRBV30|TRBJ1-5|NA
CAWSVRGRQPQHF
TGTGCCTGGAGTGTCAGGGGGCGGCAGCCCCAGCATTTT
>NA|TRBV5-4|TRBJ2-7|NA
CASSLDTSPRHF
TGTGCCAGCAGCTTGGATACGTCTCCCAGGCACTTC
>TRBD1|TRBV19|TRBJ1-5|NA
CASSIRTGSKGHQPQHF
TGTGCCAGTAGTATACGGACAGGTTCGAAAGGGCATCAGCCCCAGCATTTT
>TRBD2|TRBV7-8|TRBJ2-1|NA
CASSLTLAGGVEQFF
TGTGCCAGCAGCTTAACCCTAGCGGGAGGTGTTGAGCAGTTCTTC
>TRBD1|TRBV6-5|TRBJ2-5|NA
CASSYSTGTGETQYF
TGTGCCAGCAGTTACTCGACAGGGACGGGAGAGACCCAGTACTTC
>TRBD1|TRBV6-5|TRBJ1-2|NA
CASRDREGNYGYTF
TGTGCCAGCCGGGACAGGGAGGGGAACTATGGCTACACCTTC
>TRBD1|TRBV4-3|TRBJ2-2|NA
CASSQTTGDGTGELFF
TGCGCCAGCAGCCAAACTACAGGGGATGGGACCGGGGAGCTGTTTTTT
>TRBD1|TRBV4-3|TRBJ1-2|NA
CASSQLGQGAANYGYTF
TGCGCCAGCAGCCAACTGGGTCAGGGGGCCGCTAACTATGGCTACACCTTC
>NA|TRBV21-1|TRBJ2-2|NA
CASSPGLAVSNTGELFF
TGTGCCAGCAGCCCGGGACTAGCGGTAAGTAACACCGGGGAGCTGTTTTTT
>NA|TRBV7-2|TRBJ1-1|once
CASSSSIANNEAFF
TGTGCCAGCAGCTCCTCTATAGCGAATAATGAAGCTTTCTTT
>TRBD2|TRBV3-1/TRBV3-2|TRBJ2-5|NA
CASSHLAGGTQETQYF
TGTGCCAGCAGCCACCTAGCGGGGGGGACGCAAGAGACCCAGTACTTC
>TRBD2|TRBV5-1|TRBJ2-1|NA
CASSPGLAEKANEQFF
TGCGCCAGCAGCCCCGGACTAGCGGAAAAGGCCAATGAGCAGTTCTTC
>TRBD2|TRBV19|TRBJ2-7|NA
CASSIGTSLYEQYF
TGTGCCAGTAGTATTGGGACTAGCCTCTACGAGCAGTACTTC
>NA|TRBV19|TRBJ1-1|NA
CASNKNTEAFF
TGTGCCAGTAACAAGAACACTGAAGCTTTCTTT
>NA|TRBV11-1|TRBJ1-2|many
CASKARPGDYGYTF
TGTGCCAGCAAAGCTCGTCCAGGGGACTATGGCTACACCTTC
>NA|TRBV6-1|TRBJ2-1|NA
CASSEGVAVPSQFF
TGTGCCAGCAGTGAGGGGGTAGCGGTCCCCTCGCAGTTCTTC
>NA|TRBV7-8|TRBJ2-7|NA
CASSPRRGQYF
TGTGCCAGCAGCCCGCGGCGCGGGCAGTACTTC
>NA|TRBV3-1/TRBV3-2|TRBJ1-6|few
CASSQEGGSPLHF
TGTGCCAGCAGCCAAGAAGGGGGTTCACCCCTCCACTTT
>TRBD2|TRBV5-4|TRBJ2-1|NA
CASSRGTSGSSYNEQFF
TGTGCCAGCAGCCGCGGGACTAGCGGGAGCTCCTACAATGAGCAGTTCTTC
>NA|TRBV4-2|TRBJ2-7|NA
CASSQDPPRGGDSYEQYF
TGTGCCAGCAGCCAAGATCCCCCTCGGGGCGGGGACTCCTACGAGCAGTACTTC
>TRBD2|TRBV18|TRBJ2-1|NA
CASSQRAFLTSGNNEQFF
TGTGCCAGCTCACAACGGGCGTTTTTGACTAGCGGAAACAATGAGCAGTTCTTC
>TRBD1|TRBV30|TRBJ2-2|NA
CAWSGGTGWSGELFF
TGTGCCTGGAGTGGGGGGACAGGGTGGTCCGGGGAGCTGTTTTTT
>TRBD2|TRBV6-5|TRBJ2-1|NA
CASSWLAGGHNEQFF
TGTGCCAGCAGTTGGCTAGCGGGGGGCCACAATGAGCAGTTCTTC
>NA|TRBV28|TRBJ2-7|NA
CASSPPGVLYEQYF
TGTGCCAGCAGTCCCCCCGGGGTCCTCTACGAGCAGTACTTC
>TRBD1|TRBV5-1|TRBJ2-7|NA
CASSPGTGLYEQYF
TGCGCCAGCAGCCCCGGGACAGGGCTTTACGAGCAGTACTTC
>TRBD1|TRBV28|TRBJ1-2|NA
CASTIQGAGGYTF
TGTGCCAGCACAATACAGGGGGCGGGTGGCTACACCTTC
>TRBD1|TRBV27|TRBJ2-2|once
CASTQVSRTGPTGELFF
TGTGCCAGCACCCAAGTCTCCCGGACAGGGCCCACCGGGGAGCTGTTTTTT
>NA|TRBV6-5|TRBJ1-2|NA
CASSSPWPYGYTF
TGTGCCAGCAGTTCCCCTTGGCCCTATGGCTACACCTTC
>NA|TRBV4-1|TRBJ1-2|few
CASRADRRYGYTF
TGCGCCAGCAGGGCCGACAGGCGGTATGGCTACACCTTC
>TRBD2|TRBV5-1|TRBJ2-7|NA
CASSVSGGYEQYF
TGCGCCAGCAGCGTTAGCGGGGGGTACGAGCAGTACTTC
>TRBD1|TRBV19|TRBJ1-6|NA
CASSLFGTGPGSPLHF
TGTGCCAGTAGCCTCTTCGGGACAGGGCCGGGTTCACCCCTCCACTTT
>NA|TRBV28|TRBJ1-2|NA
CASRPSSGAGGYTF
TGTGCCAGCAGGCCCTCGTCAGGGGCGGGTGGCTACACCTTC
>NA|TRBV28|TRBJ2-2|NA
CASSGAVAGELFF
TGTGCCAGCAGTGGAGCGGTGGCCGGGGAGCTGTTTTTT
>TRBD1|TRBV15|TRBJ2-7|NA
CATSRGDSGGQYF
TGTGCCACCAGCAGGGGGGACAGCGGCGGGCAGTACTTC
>TRBD1|TRBV3-1/TRBV3-2|TRBJ2-6|NA
CATGQGASGANVLTF
TGTGCCACAGGACAGGGGGCCTCTGGGGCCAACGTCCTGACTTTC
>TRBD1|TRBV11-3|TRBJ2-7|NA
CASSKTGTDYEQYF
TGTGCCAGCAGCAAAACCGGGACAGACTACGAGCAGTACTTC
>NA|TRBV27|TRBJ1-3|NA
CASRPRRGALPDTIYF
TGTGCCAGCAGGCCCCGACGGGGGGCTCTGCCGGACACCATATATTTT
>TRBD2|TRBV10-3|TRBJ2-5|few
CAIGAGGRGETQYF
TGTGCCATCGGGGCGGGAGGCCGGGGGGAGACCCAGTACTTC
>NA|TRBV6-5|TRBJ2-2|NA
CASARAPTTGELFF
TGTGCCAGCGCCCGAGCTCCAACCACCGGGGAGCTGTTTTTT
>NA|TRBV7-6|TRBJ2-5|NA
CASSSRQETQYF
TGTGCCAGCAGCTCCCGCCAAGAGACCCAGTACTTC
>NA|TRBV21-1|TRBJ2-5|NA
CASSKGTSGGETQYF
TGTGCCAGCAGCAAAGGGACCTCAGGAGGAGAGACCCAGTACTTC
>TRBD2|TRBV9|TRBJ2-7|NA
CASAKLGGGAGEQYF
TGTGCCAGCGCTAAACTAGGCGGGGGGGCCGGCGAGCAGTACTTC
>NA|TRBV6-5|TRBJ2-2|NA
CASSYGAAGELFF
TGTGCCAGCAGTTACGGGGCCGCCGGGGAGCTGTTTTTT
>NA|TRBV4-1|TRBJ1-4|NA
CASSQTRLTSRQPNEKLFF
TGCGCCAGCAGCCAAACGAGACTGACCTCCCGCCAGCCTAATGAAAAACTGTTTTTT
>NA|TRBV7-2|TRBJ1-2|NA
CASSLGSGARGYTF
TGTGCCAGCAGCTTAGGGTCAGGGGCCCGGGGCTACACCTTC
>TRBD1|TRBV5-1|TRBJ1-4|NA
CASSLGQGYEKLFF
TGCGCCAGCAGCTTGGGACAGGGTTATGAAAAACTGTTTTTT
>TRBD1|TRBV4-3|TRBJ2-7|NA
CASSQDTHLGQGPYEQYF
TGCGCCAGCAGCCAAGATACACACCTGGGACAGGGTCCCTACGAGCAGTACTTC
>NA|TRBV11-1|TRBJ2-7|NA
CASSLAPGHTYEQYF
TGTGCCAGCAGCTTAGCTCCGGGACACACCTACGAGCAGTACTTC
>NA|TRBV21-1|TRBJ1-1|NA
CASSKGAGVMNTEAFF
TGTGCCAGCAGCAAAGGAGCAGGGGTCATGAACACTGAAGCTTTCTTT